This T cell receptor beta chain was sequenced in a study of T cell changes during pregnancy in multiple sclerosis. Germline CDR1 is SEHNR and CDR2 is FQNEAQ (reference sequence). Trimming cost V 5 bases and J 4 bases, with 20 bases left between them. CDR3 length: 16 residues. Only in-frame clones appear in the TCRdb table, and some are missing; sequencing was by immunoSEQ multiplex PCR. The sample contains about 74,000 clones, roughly 89% of which appear only once. The chain employs TRBV7-9 and TRBJ1-1; D gene unclear. The sequence was collected from a female donor in good health, enrolled as a control in a pregnancy study. The source was peripheral blood, collected after pregnancy. The CDR3 here is CASSTNRGAAGTEAFF. The DNA of the CDR3 is TGTGCCAGCAGCACTAATCGCGGCGCCGCGGGCACTGAAGCTTTCTTT.